The present T cell receptor (beta chain) was sequenced within a study of T-cell reconstitution after alpha-beta-depleted transplantation in children. General study findings and limits: T-cell numbers and diversity one year post-transplant derived largely from freshly generated T cells. TCRbeta diversity was high at day 60 in some patients (a result of surviving recipient T cells and thymic progenitors).

CDR3 size: 15 residues. Germline V gene data show CDR1 as KGHDR and CDR2 as SFDVKD. The authors prepared the TCRbeta library with unique molecular identifiers. Each CDR3 protein gets one entry after TCRdb re-called the PCR reads with MiXCR. Of around 300,000 distinct CDR3 sequences in the sample, around 20% were seen once. As concerns this clonotype: Its antigen is undetermined.

The sequenced sample was PBMCs, mostly from graft donor cells, obtained 180 days after TCRalphabeta/CD19-depleted stem cell transplant. The V and J genes are TRBV24-1 and TRBJ1-5; 7 bases agree with TRBD1. The receptor was isolated from a male patient aged 10 to 17 who had a stem cell transplant for acute lymphoblastic leukemia, so the T cells may come from the graft donor. CDR3 DNA sequence: TGTGTTTACTCGACAGGGAAGGGTAGCAATCAGCCCCAGCATTTT. It yields the protein CVYSTGKGSNQPQHF.